Presented here are 17 T cell receptor beta chains from one specimen sequenced in a study of T cells in Graves' hyperthyroidism and ophthalmopathy. Authors of the study amplified TCR beta CDR3 regions from RNA transcripts. The study used the HTBI primer set for a first-round RT-PCR of the TCR CDR3. TCRdb reprocessed the multiplex PCR reads via MiXCR and lists one record per CDR3 protein. In the table there are approximately 370,000 distinct CDR3 sequences, around 14% of which are singletons. The specimen sequenced was blood. These receptors all come from a woman in her thirties with Graves' hyperthyroidism.

This clonotype was found many times. The rearrangement joins TRBV5-1 to TRBJ2-3, with no clear D. CDR1 and CDR2 from the germline V gene are SGHRS and YFSETQ. The CDR3 has 14 residues. Trimming shortened V by 4 bases and J by 2 bases, and 11 bases separated the two germline ends. The CDR3 loop is CASSKERPTDTQYF. In nucleotides, the CDR3 is TGCGCCAGCAGCAAGGAACGACCCACAGATACGCAGTATTTT.

This clonotype was seen more than once but under ten times. J is TRBJ2-2 and V is TRBV11-2, with D hard to call. Per the germline V gene, CDR1 is SGHAT and CDR2 is FQNNGV. Trimming took 5 bases from V and 7 from J, leaving 11 bases between them. The CDR3 consists of 13 residues. The CDR3 DNA follows: TGTGCCAGCAGCCTTTATCGACTCGGGGAGCTGTTTTTT. This codes for CASSLYRLGELFF.

This clonotype showed up many times. The CDR3: CASSYTGVAKNIQYF. CDR3 DNA sequence: TGTGCCAGCAGCTATACAGGGGTGGCCAAAAACATTCAGTACTTC. V and J are TRBV7-8 and TRBJ2-4, with TRBD1 matching over 7 bases. With 4 bases clipped from V and 1 base from J, the junction kept 4 bases outside the gene matches. The CDR3 sequence is 15 residues long. From germline, CDR1 is SGHVS and CDR2 FQNEAQ.

There are many counts of this clonotype. The chain couples TRBV18 to TRBJ2-7; 8 bases fit TRBD2. Germline V gene sequence: CDR1 KGHSH, CDR2 LQKENI. V trimming: 3 bases; J trimming: 2 bases; junction bases outside the gene matches: 3. CDR3 length: 14 residues. The CDR3 DNA reads TGTGCCAGCTCACCGGGACTAGAAGCCTACGAGCAGTACTTC. Its translation is CASSPGLEAYEQYF.

This clonotype was counted at least ten times. The chain recombines TRBV12-3 or TRBV12-4 with TRBJ2-5, with D hard to call. The CDR3 has 13 amino acids. Deletions cut 3 bases from V and 4 bases from J, with 9 bases between. CDR3 DNA: TGTGCCAGCAGTTTCCGCTCGAGAGAGACCCAGTACTTC. As protein: CASSFRSRETQYF.

There are many counts of this clonotype. The chain uses TRBV12-3 or TRBV12-4 and TRBJ2-3, with 8 positions matching TRBD2. V shed 3 bases and J 3 bases; nucleotides not matched to a gene: 5. CDR3 length: 15 residues. CDR3 nucleotide sequence: TGTGCCAGCAGTTTCGGTAGCGGGAAGACAGATACGCAGTATTTT. It encodes CASSFGSGKTDTQYF.

This clonotype was observed many times. The V gene is TRBV28, the J gene TRBJ2-1; 7 bases match TRBD2. J was trimmed by 8 bases and V by 1 base; bases with no gene match: 8. The germline CDR1 and CDR2 sequences are MDHEN and SYDVKM. This CDR3 is 15 amino acids long. The CDR3 bases are TGTGCCAGCAGTTTATTGGAGACTAGCAAGCATGAGCAGTTCTTC. Amino acid sequence: CASSLLETSKHEQFF.

V usage is TRBV5-8 and J usage is TRBJ2-2; D gene uncertain. Trimming removed 4 bases from V and 8 bases from J, with 6 bases in between. Germline V gives CDR1 SGHTS, CDR2 YDEGEE. This CDR3 is built from 11 residues. DNA of the CDR3: TGTGCCAGCAGCCTCCGTGGGGAGCTGTTTTTT. Amino acid sequence: CASSLRGELFF.

The gene calls are TRBV7-2 and TRBJ1-2; 7 bases are a match to TRBD1. The CDR3 covers 14 residues. CDR1 and CDR2 from the germline V gene are SGHTA and FQGNSA. The V segment lost 5 bases and the J segment 7 bases; nucleotides outside the gene matches: 10. This CDR3 reads CASSPDRDLAGYTF. For the CDR3, the DNA is TGTGCCAGCAGCCCAGACAGGGATCTTGCTGGCTACACCTTC.

The chain carries TRBV10-1 and TRBJ1-6, with D unresolved. This CDR3 region has 13 residues. Germline assignment: CDR1 WNHNN and CDR2 SYGVQD (reference sequence). V gave up 4 bases and J gave up 7 bases, with 8 bases separating them. CDR3 protein: CASSVSKNSPLHF. The CDR3 DNA is TGCGCCAGCAGTGTCAGTAAGAATTCACCCCTCCACTTT.

This clonotype was counted at least ten times. The chain combines TRBV28 with TRBJ2-1; 10 nucleotides agree with TRBD2. Per the germline V gene, CDR1 is MDHEN and CDR2 is SYDVKM. The CDR3 consists of 15 residues. Trimming removed 3 bases from V and 7 bases from J; junction bases left unmatched: 6. CDR3 sequence reads: CASSFGLAGVNEQFF. The CDR3 nucleotides are TGTGCCAGCAGTTTTGGTCTAGCGGGAGTGAATGAGCAGTTCTTC.

This clonotype was seen only a few times. The V call is TRBV24-1, the J call TRBJ2-1; possibly TRBD1 for D (6 bases). Germline V gene data show CDR1 as KGHDR and CDR2 as SFDVKD. There are 15 residues in the CDR3. V was pared by 2 bases and J by 8 bases, with 15 bases between. The CDR3 protein is CATSDSTGTIDEQFF. DNA for the CDR3: TGTGCCACCAGTGATTCGACCGGGACAATCGATGAGCAGTTCTTC.

The V and J genes are TRBV19 and TRBJ1-5, with D perhaps TRBD1 (6 bases). This CDR3 is built from 15 residues. V lost 6 bases and J lost 5, with 17 bases in between. Germline CDR1 and CDR2: LNHDA and SQIVND (reference sequence). CDR3 nucleotide sequence: TGTGCCAGTAGCACTGGGGGCCGAAGGGATCAGCCCCAGCATTTT. It codes for CASSTGGRRDQPQHF. The whole variable domain, filled in from reference TRBV19 and TRBJ1-5, reads DGGITQSPKYLFRKEGQNVTLSCEQNLNHDAMYWYRQDPGQGLRLIYYSQIVNDFQKGDIAEGYSVSREKKESFPLTVTSAQKNPTAFYLCASSTGGRRDQPQHFGDGTRLSIL.

This clonotype was seen many times. CDR3 bases: TGTGCCAGCAGTTTTGAGGGGAGTGGTGAGCAGTTCTTC. Its protein product is CASSFEGSGEQFF. V usage is TRBV27 and J usage is TRBJ2-1; D may correspond to TRBD1 or TRBD2 (5 bases each). The V gene's germline CDR1 is MNHEY and CDR2 SMNVEV (reference sequence). The CDR3 has 13 amino acids. V lost 3 bases, J lost 9 bases, and 12 bases lay in between.

This clonotype came up a few times. The chain couples TRBV4-2 to TRBJ1-6; D perhaps matches TRBD1 (5 bases). The V gene lost 4 bases and the J gene lost 0 bases, with 19 bases spanning the gap. Germline CDR1 and CDR2: LGHNA and YNFKEQ. The CDR3 length is 19 residues. The CDR3 nucleotides are TGTGCCAGCAGCCGAAGTGCCGGGAGGGGTTACTCCTATAATTCACCCCTCCACTTT. Residues: CASSRSAGRGYSYNSPLHF.

The chain joins TRBV10-1 to TRBJ2-2; 8 bases fit TRBD1. After removal of 5 bases from V and 4 bases from J, the junction contained 6 bases not matched to a gene. This CDR3 has 15 amino acids. The germline gives CDR1 WNHNN, CDR2 SYGVQD (reference sequence). This CDR3 reads CASSRTGRGTGELFF. The CDR3 DNA is TGCGCCAGCAGTCGGACAGGGAGAGGCACCGGGGAGCTGTTTTTT.

The gene calls are TRBV19 and TRBJ2-7, with D perhaps being TRBD1 or TRBD2 (5 bases each). This CDR3 is built from 14 residues. Trimming stripped 5 bases from V and 0 bases from J, with 11 bases between. Looked up from germline, CDR1 is LNHDA and CDR2 is SQIVND (reference sequence). DNA for the CDR3: TGTGCCAGTAGTTACGCAGGGAGCTCCTACGAGCAGTACTTC. Amino acid sequence: CASSYAGSSYEQYF.